The subject of this entry is one TCR beta chain. No antigen is known for it. Per-base qualities were not stored, and no clone one base away is much larger. Reading from cysteine to phenylalanine, the CDR3 counts 15 amino acids. Only the CDR3 portion is preserved as DNA: 45 bases, with reading frame beginning at the first base. The V and J ends are trimmed by 7 bases and 5 bases, leaving 23 bases between them. The germline V gene yields SQVTM for CDR1 and ANQGSEA for CDR2. The sample belongs to a study of T cell responses to AZD1222 COVID-19 vaccine (dated by TCRdb to the early 2020s). Background on the whole study: Because spike-specific TCR depth and breadth did not differ between the two schedules, AZD1222 recipients who got a second dose at roughly 4 weeks were pooled with those who got a second dose at roughly 12 weeks. Trial participants were enrolled by age into subgroups of 18-55, 56-69 and 70-plus years, and roughly 150, 30 and 60 TCR-sequenced participants, respectively, were included in these subgroups. TCR sequencing covered fewer than 250 trial participants: some 210 given two doses of AZD1222 and approximately 25 given two doses of MenACWY control vaccine.

The CDR3 regions of human TCRbeta chains were subjected to immunosequencing. Turning to the authors' computational methods: Repertoire TCRs were checked for matches against a reference library of SARS-CoV-2-specific TCRs that had been generated using the MIRA antigen-specificity platform. Breadth was defined as the fraction of unique TCRs that were SARS-CoV-2-associated. Depth was defined as the fraction of total T cells that were SARS-CoV-2-associated. Using the MIRA data, each spike-specific TCR was assigned both to the spike region to which the TCR was reactive and to a CD4 or CD8 class. Log10-transformed breadth and depth values were compared by one-way ANOVA with Sidak's multiple comparisons tests. TCRdb re-hosts the immuneACCESS table, in-frame sequences only. Its copies lack some clones; in the studies checked, an unresolved V gene accounts for under half of them, and the cause for the rest is not known. V and J calls and clone size are as listed in that table; D and trimming were resolved from the DNA. Within this sample are about 120,000 clones, with roughly 87% of them counted one time only. The top ten clones comprise 6.5% to 9.5% of the sample.

Interpreted using the paper, the time point label stands for: baseline before first vaccination. The vaccinee samples were drawn from two UK trials, COV001 and COV002, one of which was a single-blind randomized controlled phase 2/3 trial testing AZD1222 (ChAdOx1 nCoV-19) in healthy adults. For TCRbeta chain sequencing, PBMC samples from trial participants were taken at day 0 and at day 28 after the second dose. Paper-wide results and their limitations: In the small 56-69-year group, the increase in depth fell short of significance, most likely because of low power. Only 5 to 7 AZD1222 recipients were SARS-CoV-2 seropositive at baseline, limiting conclusions about previously exposed vaccinees. The whole spike protein was spanned by vaccine-associated CD4 TCRs, and dominant responses were seen in regions 160-218 and 743-854. Because no day 14 peak-response samples were available, repertoires were characterized only after the peak T cell response. Reportedly, close to half of the unique spike-specific TCRs recognized epitopes lying outside the regions that are mutated in the B.1.351 and B.1.1.7 variants. Participants were mostly white British and included more females than males, and it was suggested by the authors that clonal diversity may have been underestimated. A significant rise in spike-specific TCR breadth and depth was observed after two AZD1222 doses relative to day 0 and relative to MenACWY recipients.

This chain is built from TRBV29-1 and TRBJ1-1; a weak D assignment points to TRBD1 (5 bases agree). Here the sequenced sample was peripheral blood, taken on day 0 of AZD1222 vaccination. The sequence came from an adult in good health. The DNA sequence is given as TGCAGCGCTGCGGGGCAGGGAGGGATAAAAACTGAAGCTTTCTTT. Its coded protein is CSAAGQGGIKTEAFF.